These T cell receptor beta chains were read from a single sample in a study of identical twins. Using its own MiXCR run on the 5' RACE reads, TCRdb lists one record per CDR3 protein. The sample holds about 810,000 distinct CDR3 sequences, roughly an eighth seen once. This sample was also put to use in a study of yellow fever vaccine responses in identical twins.

Specimen: PBMCs. The source of these receptors is a young woman in good health. CDR3s include the opening cysteine and the closing phenylalanine or tryptophan. Fields, in order: V gene, CDR3 protein.

V gene: TRBV4-1; CDR3 protein: CASSPVPGQGKDTEAFF
V gene: TRBV6-1; CDR3 protein: CASSEVTYGYTF
V gene: TRBV5-6; CDR3 protein: CASSPGPTGELFF
V gene: TRBV24-1; CDR3 protein: CATRETGNTGELFF
V gene: TRBV6-2/TRBV6-3; CDR3 protein: CASSFATLAGLGDTQYF
V gene: TRBV5-1; CDR3 protein: CASSSGPTDQPQHF
V gene: TRBV28; CDR3 protein: CASSFATWRVPGANVLTF
V gene: TRBV12-3/TRBV12-4; CDR3 protein: CASSLQGRYYGYTF
V gene: TRBV5-1; CDR3 protein: CASSHDREPETQYF
V gene: TRBV29-1; CDR3 protein: CSVETGFEDTQYF
V gene: TRBV3-1; CDR3 protein: CASSQDYSGHGGYTF
V gene: TRBV7-9; CDR3 protein: CASQWTVEDEQYF
V gene: TRBV2; CDR3 protein: CASRGRDTLSTDTQYF
V gene: TRBV12-3/TRBV12-4; CDR3 protein: CASRKTGGSEQYF
V gene: TRBV10-3; CDR3 protein: CAIRLTDSTDTQYF
V gene: TRBV5-1; CDR3 protein: CASSFLLAADEQFF
V gene: TRBV4-2; CDR3 protein: CASSQDIPTSDTQYF
V gene: TRBV15; CDR3 protein: CATSRGGQGYQETQYF
V gene: TRBV20-1; CDR3 protein: CSAGLAANEQFF
V gene: TRBV19; CDR3 protein: CASSTTGSNQPQHF
V gene: TRBV7-9; CDR3 protein: CASSPNPNTEAFF
V gene: TRBV28; CDR3 protein: CASTKTSGTIYEQYF
V gene: TRBV6-1; CDR3 protein: CASSRDRARSEQYF
V gene: TRBV6-1; CDR3 protein: CASSLGGPTEAFF
V gene: TRBV4-1; CDR3 protein: CASSQDGTGDQPQHF
V gene: TRBV28; CDR3 protein: CASSSGGIRNEQFF
V gene: TRBV12-3/TRBV12-4; CDR3 protein: CASSFVRDSLTYEQYF
V gene: TRBV12-3/TRBV12-4; CDR3 protein: CASSTLAGLNTGELFF
V gene: TRBV7-8; CDR3 protein: CASSLETGFGNQPQHF
V gene: TRBV20-1; CDR3 protein: CSARDDRVGYGYTF
V gene: TRBV11-2; CDR3 protein: CASSQYPGGPVNEQFF
V gene: TRBV12-3/TRBV12-4; CDR3 protein: CASSPDRDKNIQYF
V gene: TRBV1; CDR3 protein: CTSSQVLKTDTQYF
V gene: TRBV7-9; CDR3 protein: CASSFRAVLYNEQFF
V gene: TRBV12-3/TRBV12-4; CDR3 protein: CASSLGNLGETQYF
V gene: TRBV5-1; CDR3 protein: CASSLEGTRGQPQHF
V gene: TRBV6-2/TRBV6-3; CDR3 protein: CASRKLSGSGYEQFF
V gene: TRBV15; CDR3 protein: CATSRSGQVNEQFF
V gene: TRBV3-1; CDR3 protein: CASSQWGGSYNEQFF
V gene: TRBV11-2; CDR3 protein: CASSLVSGAGYGYTF
V gene: TRBV7-9; CDR3 protein: CASSSTRREGEQFF
V gene: TRBV9; CDR3 protein: CASSPGQGNTIYF
V gene: TRBV12-5; CDR3 protein: CASGFNPRDSPGVETQYF
V gene: TRBV20-1; CDR3 protein: CSARGGGTNEQFF
V gene: TRBV7-9; CDR3 protein: CASSSSGSRGEKLFF
V gene: TRBV20-1; CDR3 protein: CSATQGGIPEAFF
V gene: TRBV28; CDR3 protein: CASSSINSRGGYGELFF
V gene: TRBV5-1; CDR3 protein: CASSSGVTISVYEQYF
V gene: TRBV12-3/TRBV12-4; CDR3 protein: CASTHRGQSSGANVLTF
V gene: TRBV15; CDR3 protein: CATSRARHGQGTDTQYF
V gene: TRBV20-1; CDR3 protein: CSARGTSNYGYTF
V gene: TRBV6-1; CDR3 protein: CASSQDSSYNEQFF
V gene: TRBV20-1; CDR3 protein: CSARRGGGEKLFF
V gene: TRBV5-6; CDR3 protein: CASSPPTGPTEAFF
V gene: TRBV2; CDR3 protein: CARQRGLGVETQYF
V gene: TRBV7-9; CDR3 protein: CASRRGQNYEQYF
V gene: TRBV20-1; CDR3 protein: CSAQTSGGRNTGELFF
V gene: TRBV27; CDR3 protein: CASSLLRTSDYNEQFF
V gene: TRBV20-1; CDR3 protein: CSARAADSGYQDTQYF
V gene: TRBV7-8; CDR3 protein: CASSLGLREKLFF